This TCR beta chain came from a study of graft-versus-host responses after intestinal transplantation. Study details: Recipients had transplants, and these were multivisceral, liver-intestinal, or isolated intestinal.

The repertoire was sequenced with immunoSEQ multiplex PCR; TCRdb's copy has only in-frame clones and lacks some. The data contain roughly 8,100 clones, about a third of them seen just once; the ten biggest clones take up 4.5% to 6%. This clone was counted only a few times. The CDR3 is 16 residues long. Looked up from germline, CDR1 is LNHDA and CDR2 is SQIVND (reference sequence). V gave up 5 bases and J gave up 6 bases; unmatched junction bases: 6. The sample was alloreactive CD4+ T cells from a mixed lymphocyte reaction culture, taken before intestinal transplant. Subset described: CFSE-low proliferating T cells sorted from approximately 6-day pre-transplant mixed lymphocyte reaction (GvH or HvG direction). The clonotype comes from a human patient who received an intestinal transplant. The rearrangement joins TRBV19 to TRBJ2-1; 14 bases agree with TRBD2. CDR3 DNA: TGTGCCAGTAGTCCCTGGACTAGCGGGAGGACCAATGAGCAGTTCTTC. Translating gives CASSPWTSGRTNEQFF. Filled out from reference TRBV19 and TRBJ2-1, the complete variable domain reads DGGITQSPKYLFRKEGQNVTLSCEQNLNHDAMYWYRQDPGQGLRLIYYSQIVNDFQKGDIAEGYSVSREKKESFPLTVTSAQKNPTAFYLCASSPWTSGRTNEQFFGPGTRLTVL.